A single sample is the source of the 26 T cell receptor beta chains below, sequenced in a study of blood T cell repertoires in COVID-19 (dated by TCRdb to 2020 to 2021). Library preparation employed the immunoSEQ multiplex PCR assay. TCRdb took over this immuneACCESS table, retaining in-frame rearrangements with V and J assigned. Such tables are incomplete; in checked studies, under half of the missing clones stem from an unresolved V gene, and the remainder is unexplained. A total of about 150,000 clones appear in this sample, around 82% of them only once. The ten largest clones represent approximately 7% of the sample. The specimen was peripheral blood. The source of these receptors is an elderly man with COVID-19, enrolled during active disease.

The CDR3 here is CASSASGQSSNQPQHF. CDR3 bases: TGTGCCAGTAGTGCCTCCGGACAATCTAGCAATCAGCCCCAGCATTTT. The gene calls are TRBV19 and TRBJ1-5; possibly TRBD1 for D (5 bases). The CDR3 contains 16 residues. The germline V and J ends were trimmed by 5 bases and 0 bases, with 14 bases remaining between them. Germline CDR1 reads LNHDA; CDR2 reads SQIVND (reference sequence). The full variable domain, with the rest looked up from reference TRBV19 and TRBJ1-5, is DGGITQSPKYLFRKEGQNVTLSCEQNLNHDAMYWYRQDPGQGLRLIYYSQIVNDFQKGDIAEGYSVSREKKESFPLTVTSAQKNPTAFYLCASSASGQSSNQPQHFGDGTRLSIL.

The chain carries TRBV20-1 and TRBJ2-2; D call uncertain. The V gene lost 3 bases and the J gene lost 7 bases, with 21 bases spanning the gap. The CDR3 is 16 residues long. From germline, CDR1 is DFQATT and CDR2 SNEGSKA (reference sequence). CDR3 sequence (DNA): TGCAGTGCTAGTCGGTCCCCCCCTAAAGGCGGCGGGGAGCTGTTTTTT. Protein sequence: CSASRSPPKGGGELFF.

The rearrangement joins TRBV9 to TRBJ1-4; possibly TRBD1 for D (5 bases). CDR1 SGDLS and CDR2 YYNGEE come from the germline V gene. Trimming took off 0 bases at V and 1 base at J, with 16 bases between the two ends. The CDR3 sequence is 18 residues long. CDR3: CASSVGAGWGGTNEKLFF. In DNA, the CDR3 is TGTGCCAGCAGCGTAGGGGCAGGGTGGGGAGGAACTAATGAAAAACTGTTTTTT.

This clone has more than one count but fewer than ten. The V call is TRBV4-2, the J call TRBJ2-7; D may be TRBD1 (6 bases). Looked up from germline, CDR1 is LGHNA and CDR2 is YNFKEQ. This CDR3 has 15 amino acids. Deletions cut 0 bases from V and 9 bases from J, with 18 bases between. The CDR3 coding sequence is TGTGCCAGCAGCCAAGAAAAGGACAGTCTACGAGTGCAGTACTTC. Its translation is CASSQEKDSLRVQYF.

The chain employs TRBV5-1 and TRBJ2-3; 12 positions match TRBD2. Germline trimming cut 0 bases from V and 6 bases from J; bases unmatched to any gene: 5. CDR1 and CDR2 (germline): SGHRS, YFSETQ. This CDR3 has 16 amino acids. CDR3: CASSLAPSGGADTQYF. The CDR3, as DNA: TGCGCCAGCAGCTTGGCCCCTAGCGGGGGGGCTGATACGCAGTATTTT.

V gene TRBV3-1 (or the pseudogene TRBV3-2) combines with J gene TRBJ2-7; 11 bases align to TRBD2. Per germline, CDR1 LGHDT and CDR2 YNNKEL (reference sequence). The junction had 5 bases not matched to a gene; V was cut back by 2 bases and J by 2 bases. The CDR3 has 16 amino acids. CDR3 loop: CASSQKLAGVTYEQYF. CDR3 DNA sequence: TGTGCCAGCAGCCAAAAACTAGCGGGGGTTACCTACGAGCAGTACTTC.

The chain uses TRBV7-2 and TRBJ2-3, with TRBD2 matching over 10 bases. The CDR3 totals 17 residues. Germline V gene sequence: CDR1 SGHTA, CDR2 FQGNSA. V shed 3 bases and J 6 bases; nucleotides not matched to a gene: 12. The CDR3 region is CASSFGSGGGVQDTQYF. CDR3 DNA sequence: TGTGCCAGCAGCTTCGGGAGCGGGGGGGGCGTTCAGGATACGCAGTATTTT.

This clone was counted only a few times. This sequence joins TRBV7-2 and TRBJ1-5, with D hard to call. The CDR3 spans 13 residues. CDR1 and CDR2 from the germline V gene are SGHTA and FQGNSA. V was clipped by 5 bases and J by 6 bases, with 11 bases between them. Here the CDR3 reads CASSTDLLQPQHF. The CDR3 nucleotides read TGTGCCAGCAGCACCGACTTACTTCAGCCCCAGCATTTT. Together with reference TRBV7-2 and TRBJ1-5, the CDR3 gives the full variable domain: GAGVSQSPSNKVTEKGKDVELRCDPISGHTALYWYRQSLGQGLEFLIYFQGNSAPDKSGLPSDRFSAERTGGSVSTLTIQRTQQEDSAVYLCASSTDLLQPQHFGDGTRLSIL.

This chain connects TRBV4-2 to TRBJ2-7; the match to TRBD2 covers 13 bases. J was trimmed by 4 bases and V by 1 base; bases with no gene match: 1. Germline loops: CDR1 LGHNA, CDR2 YNFKEQ. The CDR3 length is 15 residues. The CDR3 region is CASSQGLAGGYEQYF. The CDR3 DNA reads as TGTGCCAGCAGCCAAGGACTAGCGGGGGGATACGAGCAGTACTTC.

The genes are TRBV11-2 and TRBJ2-7, with D perhaps matching TRBD2 (6 bases). CDR3 length: 17 residues. Germline CDR1 reads SGHAT; CDR2 reads FQNNGV. The V end was cut by 1 base, the J end by 4 bases, with 20 bases between. The CDR3: CASSLGVGTSPLYEQYF. As DNA, the CDR3 is TGTGCCAGCAGCTTAGGGGTAGGGACTTCCCCCCTTTACGAGCAGTACTTC.

The chain uses TRBV10-3 and TRBJ1-5; 7 bases line up with TRBD1. V lost 5 bases to trimming and J lost 5 bases; unmatched junction nucleotides: 6. The length of the CDR3 is 14 residues. The V gene's germline CDR1 is ENHRY and CDR2 SYGVKD. CDR3 sequence: CAISNRGGDQPQHF. CDR3 nucleotides: TGTGCCATCAGTAACAGGGGTGGGGATCAGCCCCAGCATTTT.

V and J are TRBV5-4 and TRBJ2-1; the match to TRBD2 covers 11 bases. The CDR3 consists of 15 residues. With 2 bases clipped from V and 12 bases from J, the junction kept 10 bases outside the gene matches. The germline V gene has CDR1 SGHNT and CDR2 YYREEE (reference sequence). The DNA for the CDR3 is TGTGCCAGCAGCTTTGGTCTAGCGGGGGGTGGTAGGCAGTTCTTC. This translates into CASSFGLAGGGRQFF.

J is TRBJ1-2 and V is TRBV2; D gene unclear. CDR3 size: 14 residues. Germline-derived CDR1 and CDR2 are SNHLY and FYNNEI. Between the trimmed V and J ends, which lost 3 bases and 7 bases, there was a span of 15 bases. The CDR3 DNA reads as TGTGCCAGCAGTGACGCGTTAATGGGCCGTGGCTACACCTTC. Protein: CASSDALMGRGYTF.

The table lists this clone with a few counts. V is TRBV7-9 and J is TRBJ1-3; D is unresolved. Germline-derived CDR1 and CDR2 are SEHNR and FQNEAQ (reference sequence). Trimming cost V 5 bases and J 2 bases, with 7 bases left between them. The CDR3 is made up of 13 amino acids. This CDR3 reads CASSPTTGNTIYF. The DNA of the CDR3 is TGTGCCAGCAGCCCTACGACTGGAAACACCATATATTTT.

This chain uses TRBV5-1 with TRBJ1-2; TRBD1 might be the D (6 bases). The CDR3 contains 14 residues. Germline V gives CDR1 SGHRS, CDR2 YFSETQ. V was shortened by 3 bases and J by 8 bases, with 17 bases between the two germline ends. In DNA form, the CDR3 reads TGCGCCAGCAGCTCCTCGGGGGCGGGAGGCGGCTACACCTTC. Translated: CASSSSGAGGGYTF.

V and J are TRBV19 and TRBJ1-5; 7 bases are a match to TRBD1. The CDR3 spans 16 residues. Germline V gene lookup returns CDR1 LNHDA and CDR2 SQIVND (reference sequence). V gave up 7 bases and J gave up 0 bases; unmatched junction bases: 9. CDR3 DNA sequence: TGTGCCAGTACCCCCAGACAGGGTGATAGCAATCAGCCCCAGCATTTT. Amino acids: CASTPRQGDSNQPQHF.

The rearrangement uses TRBV6-5 and TRBJ2-6; tentative D call: TRBD1 (6 bases). Germline assignment: CDR1 MNHEY and CDR2 SVGAGI. The ends were cut back, 7 bases at V and 2 bases at J, with 9 bases in the middle. There are 14 residues in the CDR3. CDR3 DNA sequence: TGTGCCAGCACCGAGGGGGCTGGGGCCAACGTCCTGACTTTC. Translated: CASTEGAGANVLTF.

The chain couples TRBV4-1 to TRBJ2-4; 7 bases fit TRBD1. Per the germline V gene, CDR1 is MGHRA and CDR2 is YSYEKL. This CDR3 has 15 amino acids. The junction had 7 bases not matched to a gene; V was cut back by 3 bases and J by 5 bases. The CDR3 region is CASSQRQGGQNIQYF. For the CDR3, the DNA is TGCGCCAGCAGCCAGCGACAGGGTGGCCAAAACATTCAGTACTTC.

The genes are TRBV11-3 and TRBJ2-3, with unresolved D. Between the trimmed V and J ends, which lost 5 bases and 5 bases, there was a span of 17 bases. Germline CDR1 is SGHNT and CDR2 is YENEEA. This CDR3 spans 15 amino acids. CDR3 coding DNA: TGTGCCAGCAGCCCGCCTGCTGGCACCATAGATACGCAGTATTTT. This sequence encodes CASSPPAGTIDTQYF.

The CDR3: CASSQPDRGETQYF. Here the CDR3 DNA reads TGTGCCAGCAGCCAACCTGACAGGGGAGAGACCCAGTACTTC. The chain uses TRBV7-2 and TRBJ2-5, with 8 nucleotides matching TRBD1. The CDR3 has 14 amino acids. Germline V CDR1 and CDR2: SGHTA, FQGNSA. The V segment lost 5 bases and the J segment 4 bases; nucleotides outside the gene matches: 6.

The rearrangement uses TRBV7-2 and TRBJ2-1; 7 bases match TRBD2. The CDR3 is 15 residues long. The ends lost 6 bases at V and 8 bases at J; junction bases unmatched: 13. CDR1 and CDR2 (germline): SGHTA, FQGNSA. The CDR3, as DNA: TGTGCCAGCAGTCCGGGAGGCACCCCTCGCCATGAGCAGTTCTTC. It specifies CASSPGGTPRHEQFF.

The genes are TRBV4-2 and TRBJ2-2; 7 bases map to TRBD1. Germline V gene data show CDR1 as LGHNA and CDR2 as YNFKEQ. The ends lost 4 bases at V and 5 bases at J; junction bases unmatched: 7. CDR3 length: 15 amino acids. CDR3 region: CASSLETGQTGELFF. The CDR3 nucleotides read TGTGCCAGCAGCCTCGAGACAGGGCAGACCGGGGAGCTGTTTTTT.

The sample holds many counts of this clone. The chain recombines TRBV5-1 with TRBJ1-4; 9 nucleotides agree with TRBD1. The J segment lost 4 bases and the V segment lost 4 bases, leaving 2 bases of the junction unmatched. Looked up from germline, CDR1 is SGHRS and CDR2 is YFSETQ. CDR3 length equals 14 residues. The CDR3 loop reads CASSPGQGNEKLFF. CDR3 DNA sequence: TGCGCCAGCAGCCCGGGACAGGGTAATGAAAAACTGTTTTTT.

This chain uses TRBV18 with TRBJ1-1, with D maybe TRBD1 (5 bases). The V gene's germline CDR1 is KGHSH and CDR2 LQKENI. The germline V and J ends were trimmed by 2 bases and 2 bases, with 12 bases remaining between them. The CDR3 runs 15 residues. CDR3 nucleotide sequence: TGTGCCAGCTCACCATCCGACAGCGATAACACTGAAGCTTTCTTT. Translating it yields CASSPSDSDNTEAFF.

This chain links TRBV5-1 with TRBJ1-2; TRBD1 is a possible D gene (6 bases). CDR3 length: 15 residues. The V end was cut by 2 bases, the J end by 4 bases, with 15 bases between. Germline CDR1 is SGHRS and CDR2 is YFSETQ. The CDR3 sequence is CASSLADSAGYGYTF. In nucleotides, the CDR3 is TGCGCCAGCAGCTTAGCGGACAGTGCGGGCTATGGCTACACCTTC.

The CDR3 sequence is CASSPPAPTPNTEAFF. DNA of the CDR3: TGTGCCAGCTCACCGCCCGCCCCTACCCCCAACACTGAAGCTTTCTTT. The rearrangement uses TRBV18 and TRBJ1-1; no firm D call. V lost 3 bases and J 2 bases, leaving 16 bases between the germline ends. CDR1 and CDR2 from the germline V gene are KGHSH and LQKENI. CDR3 length: 16 amino acids.